These 10 T cell receptor beta chains came from one sample sequenced in a study of cytomegalovirus exposure and HLA in healthy donors. PCR primers comprised 60 Vbeta and 13 Jbeta primers. The table came from immunoSEQ multiplex PCR; TCRdb's copy has only in-frame clones and leaves some out. Among about 160,000 clones listed, about 81% were seen once. The sample consisted of PBMCs. The receptors originated from a young woman in good health and CMV-seronegative.

This chain links TRBV9 with TRBJ2-3; 11 nucleotides align to TRBD2. V shed 0 bases, J shed 4 bases, and the junction held 10 bases outside the gene matches. Germline loops: CDR1 SGDLS, CDR2 YYNGEE. This CDR3 has 18 amino acids. CDR3 protein: CASSVGSLAGAVPDTQYF. The CDR3 region has the DNA TGTGCCAGCAGCGTAGGGTCACTAGCGGGAGCGGTTCCAGATACGCAGTATTTT.

This chain connects TRBV5-4 to TRBJ2-1; 7 nucleotides line up with TRBD2. Trimming cost V 1 base and J 4 bases; bases outside gene matches: 5. There are 15 residues in the CDR3. Germline V lookup: CDR1 SGHNT, CDR2 YYREEE (reference sequence). The CDR3 DNA reads as TGTGCCAGCAGCTTGTGGGGGGGTGGGTACAATGAGCAGTTCTTC. Protein sequence: CASSLWGGGYNEQFF.

V gene TRBV10-3 combines with J gene TRBJ1-1; 12 bases map to TRBD1. Germline CDR1 ENHRY, CDR2 SYGVKD. The CDR3 runs to 15 residues. J was trimmed by 6 bases and V by 3 bases; bases with no gene match: 5. The CDR3 here is CAISDTGQGAPEAFF. CDR3 bases: TGTGCCATCAGTGACACGGGACAGGGGGCTCCTGAAGCTTTCTTT.

The table lists this clone with a few counts. The chain is built from TRBV5-1 and TRBJ2-1, with D possibly TRBD2 on 6 matching bases. V was pared by 2 bases and J by 0 bases, with 6 bases between. The CDR3 is 14 residues long. Germline lookup yields CDR1 SGHRS and CDR2 YFSETQ. The CDR3 spells CASSFGSSYNEQFF. The DNA for the CDR3 is TGCGCCAGCAGCTTCGGGAGCTCCTACAATGAGCAGTTCTTC.

CDR3 DNA sequence: TGTGCCAGCAGCTCATTAGCGGGCCTGTCCTACGAGCAGTACTTC. This gives the protein CASSSLAGLSYEQYF. The gene calls are TRBV7-8 and TRBJ2-7; 7 nucleotides align to TRBD2. With V trimmed by 4 bases and J by 1 base, 7 bases remained unmatched. The germline CDR1 and CDR2 sequences are SGHVS and FQNEAQ. CDR3 length: 15 amino acids.

The rearrangement joins TRBV6-1 to TRBJ2-1; D may be TRBD1 (6 bases). Per the germline V gene, CDR1 is MNHNS and CDR2 is SASEGT. The ends were cut back, 0 bases at V and 4 bases at J, with 13 bases in the middle. This CDR3 contains 16 residues. Written as DNA, the CDR3 is TGTGCCAGCAGTGAAGCGCTCAGGGGTTCGTACAATGAGCAGTTCTTC. It specifies CASSEALRGSYNEQFF.

The chain combines TRBV9 with TRBJ2-7, with TRBD1 as a possible D gene (6 bases). The ends were cut back, 0 bases at V and 5 bases at J, with 12 bases in the middle. The CDR3 runs 14 residues. In germline, CDR1 is SGDLS, CDR2 YYNGEE. The CDR3 loop reads CASSVGGTTNEQYF. The CDR3 bases are TGTGCCAGCAGCGTAGGTGGGACAACGAACGAGCAGTACTTC. The complete variable domain, with remaining parts taken from reference TRBV9 and TRBJ2-7, reads DSGVTQTPKHLITATGQRVTLRCSPRSGDLSVYWYQQSLDQGLQFLIQYYNGEERAKGNILERFSAQQFPDLHSELNLSSLELGDSALYFCASSVGGTTNEQYFGPGTRLTVT.

The chain joins TRBV4-1 to TRBJ2-6; the match to TRBD1 covers 8 bases. This CDR3 is 19 amino acids long. V shed 1 base and J 1 base; nucleotides not matched to a gene: 9. In germline, CDR1 is MGHRA, CDR2 YSYEKL. Here the CDR3 DNA reads TGCGCCAGCAGCCAAGTCCCGGGGACAGGACCTTCTGGGGCCAACGTCCTGACTTTC. It encodes CASSQVPGTGPSGANVLTF.

The table lists this clone with a count of one. The chain uses TRBV2 and TRBJ1-2; a possible D gene is TRBD1 (5 bases). V was clipped by 9 bases and J by 3 bases, with 11 bases between them. CDR1 is SNHLY and CDR2 is FYNNEI in the germline V gene. This CDR3 spans 12 amino acids. CDR3 DNA: TGTGCCAGTTACCGGGGGGACTATGGCTACACCTTC. Translation gives CASYRGDYGYTF.

The sample holds one count of this clone. The V and J genes are TRBV6-1 and TRBJ2-3, with D possibly matching TRBD1 (6 bases). Trimming cost V 8 bases and J 1 base, with 16 bases left between them. This CDR3 has 15 residues. Germline assignment: CDR1 MNHNS and CDR2 SASEGT. CDR3 coding DNA: TGTGCCAGCCTCGACAGGCCTGGAGGCACAGATACGCAGTATTTT. It yields the protein CASLDRPGGTDTQYF.